The source of this TCR beta chain is a study of cytomegalovirus exposure and HLA in healthy donors. V shed 4 bases, J shed 3 bases, and the junction held 6 bases outside the gene matches. This CDR3 is built from 15 residues. Looked up from germline, CDR1 is MNHEY and CDR2 is SMNVEV (reference sequence). Libraries were prepared by immunoSEQ multiplex PCR; TCRdb keeps only in-frame clonotypes and omits some of them. This sample yields about 180,000 clones, of which approximately 87% are seen a single time; approximately 1.4% belongs to the top ten. The clonotype comes from a woman in her thirties in good health and CMV-seronegative. Sequences were obtained from PBMCs. J is TRBJ2-7 and V is TRBV27; TRBD2 agrees at 10 bases. CDR3 coding DNA: TGTGCCAGCAGTTCGCTAGCGGGGGTTTTCTACGAGCAGTACTTC. Amino acids: CASSSLAGVFYEQYF.